Listed below are T cell receptor beta chains from one sample, sequenced in a study of blood T cell repertoires in COVID-19. Method: immunoSEQ multiplex PCR; TCRdb's copy keeps in-frame clones and lacks some. The table shows 150,000 to 200,000 clones, with roughly 78% occurring only once. Specimen: peripheral blood. The receptors were sampled from a woman aged 80 or over with active or convalescent COVID-19. Both conserved end residues are part of each CDR3. The order of the fields is V gene, D gene, J gene, clone size, CDR3 protein, CDR3 DNA. The D gene is left open where the match is weak. Expanded clones get a size class; other rows say once, few or many, or leave the size out.

V: TRBV29-1
D: -
J: TRBJ1-2
size: -
CDR3: CSVEAIQGYGYTF
DNA: TGCAGCGTAGAAGCTATACAGGGATATGGCTACACCTTC

V: TRBV6-5
D: TRBD2
J: TRBJ2-2
size: few
CDR3: CASSPSGGNTGELFF
DNA: TGTGCCAGCAGTCCTAGCGGGGGGAACACCGGGGAGCTGTTTTTT

V: TRBV6-2/TRBV6-3
D: -
J: TRBJ2-5
size: -
CDR3: CASSPYGKGYQETQYF
DNA: TGTGCCAGCAGTCCCTACGGCAAGGGGTACCAAGAGACCCAGTACTTC

V: TRBV11-2
D: TRBD1
J: TRBJ1-1
size: -
CDR3: CASSLEQGGITEAFF
DNA: TGTGCCAGCAGCTTAGAACAGGGGGGAATCACTGAAGCTTTCTTT

V: TRBV10-3
D: TRBD1
J: TRBJ1-1
size: -
CDR3: CAISESGQVVGTEAFF
DNA: TGTGCCATCAGTGAGTCGGGACAGGTGGTTGGGACTGAAGCTTTCTTT

V: TRBV6-5
D: TRBD1
J: TRBJ2-7
size: -
CDR3: CASSKGAGLGEQYF
DNA: TGTGCCAGCAGCAAGGGGGCAGGGCTCGGCGAGCAGTACTTC

V: TRBV5-4
D: -
J: TRBJ1-3
size: -
CDR3: CASSLDGYRERDTIYF
DNA: TGTGCCAGCAGCTTGGATGGATACAGGGAACGAGACACCATATATTTT

V: TRBV3-1/TRBV3-2
D: -
J: TRBJ1-5
size: once
CDR3: CASSQAFQGIGNQPQHF
DNA: TGTGCCAGCAGCCAAGCCTTCCAGGGAATCGGGAATCAGCCCCAGCATTTT

V: TRBV6-5
D: -
J: TRBJ2-5
size: -
CDR3: CASSPGYQETQYF
DNA: TGTGCCAGCAGCCCGGGATACCAAGAGACCCAGTACTTC

V: TRBV21-1
D: -
J: TRBJ1-5
size: -
CDR3: CASSKDPQGLGQPQHF
DNA: TGTGCCAGCAGCAAAGATCCACAGGGGTTAGGTCAGCCCCAGCATTTT

V: TRBV2
D: -
J: TRBJ1-1
size: -
CDR3: CASIEDRNTEAFF
DNA: TGTGCCAGCATCGAGGACAGAAACACTGAAGCTTTCTTT

V: TRBV15
D: -
J: TRBJ1-3
size: -
CDR3: CATSRDPGVGNTIYF
DNA: TGTGCCACCAGCAGAGATCCAGGGGTAGGAAACACCATATATTTT

V: TRBV29-1
D: TRBD2
J: TRBJ2-1
size: -
CDR3: CSVEGPGLAGGYNEQFF
DNA: TGCAGCGTTGAAGGGCCGGGGCTAGCGGGGGGTTACAATGAGCAGTTCTTC

V: TRBV5-8
D: TRBD1
J: TRBJ2-7
size: -
CDR3: CASSSTGQRSYEQYF
DNA: TGTGCCAGCAGCTCGACGGGACAGCGATCCTACGAGCAGTACTTC

V: TRBV28
D: TRBD1
J: TRBJ1-2
size: -
CDR3: CASSSTISTGAGYGYTF
DNA: TGTGCCAGCAGTTCTACCATCTCAACAGGGGCGGGCTATGGCTACACCTTC

V: TRBV3-1/TRBV3-2
D: TRBD1
J: TRBJ1-2
size: -
CDR3: CASSQDGQGGGYTF
DNA: TGTGCCAGCAGCCAAGATGGGCAGGGGGGTGGCTACACCTTC

V: TRBV2
D: TRBD2
J: TRBJ2-2
size: -
CDR3: CARGLILGTSGVTGELFF
DNA: TGTGCCAGAGGGCTGATCCTAGGGACTAGCGGAGTCACCGGGGAGCTGTTTTTT

V: TRBV6-2/TRBV6-3
D: -
J: TRBJ1-1
size: few
CDR3: CASSPTDGLGGTEAFF
DNA: TGTGCCAGCAGCCCTACGGACGGACTAGGGGGTACTGAAGCTTTCTTT

V: TRBV7-7
D: -
J: TRBJ2-1
size: -
CDR3: CASSLELARRNEQFF
DNA: TGTGCCAGCAGCTTAGAACTAGCTCGTCGCAATGAGCAGTTCTTC

V: TRBV9
D: TRBD2
J: TRBJ2-2
size: -
CDR3: CASSVRQRGRDTGELFF
DNA: TGTGCCAGCAGCGTGCGTCAGCGGGGGAGGGACACCGGGGAGCTGTTTTTT

V: TRBV10-3
D: -
J: TRBJ2-3
size: -
CDR3: CAISTVTEITDTQYF
DNA: TGTGCCATCAGCACCGTGACAGAGATCACAGATACGCAGTATTTT

V: TRBV19
D: TRBD1
J: TRBJ2-5
size: -
CDR3: CASSPGQQETQYF
DNA: TGTGCCAGTAGTCCGGGACAGCAAGAGACCCAGTACTTC

V: TRBV6-1
D: -
J: TRBJ2-3
size: -
CDR3: CASSEAGHNTDTQYF
DNA: TGTGCCAGCAGTGAAGCGGGACACAACACAGATACGCAGTATTTT

V: TRBV11-3
D: TRBD2
J: TRBJ2-3
size: -
CDR3: CASSPGPGGLGTDTQYF
DNA: TGTGCCAGCAGCCCCGGTCCGGGGGGGCTGGGCACAGATACGCAGTATTTT

V: TRBV5-6
D: -
J: TRBJ2-7
size: -
CDR3: CASSLPTFEQYF
DNA: TGTGCCAGCAGCTTGCCAACTTTCGAGCAGTACTTC

V: TRBV28
D: TRBD1
J: TRBJ1-2
size: -
CDR3: CASSPGQGIVGYTF
DNA: TGTGCCAGCAGTCCAGGACAGGGTATCGTGGGCTACACCTTC

V: TRBV6-5
D: -
J: TRBJ2-2
size: -
CDR3: CASSYWQSTGELFF
DNA: TGTGCCAGCAGTTACTGGCAAAGCACCGGGGAGCTGTTTTTT

V: TRBV18
D: -
J: TRBJ1-5
size: -
CDR3: CASSLGGSGTNQPQHF
DNA: TGTGCCAGCTCATTGGGGGGAAGCGGGACCAATCAGCCCCAGCATTTT

V: TRBV2
D: -
J: TRBJ2-5
size: -
CDR3: CASSFYIQETQYF
DNA: TGTGCCAGCAGTTTTTATATACAAGAGACCCAGTACTTC

V: TRBV18
D: TRBD2
J: TRBJ2-3
size: -
CDR3: CASSPLNSGGPTDTQYF
DNA: TGTGCCAGCTCACCATTGAATAGCGGGGGTCCCACAGATACGCAGTATTTT

V: TRBV28
D: -
J: TRBJ1-5
size: -
CDR3: CASSTTGYGNQPQHF
DNA: TGTGCCAGCAGCACAACAGGGTACGGCAATCAGCCCCAGCATTTT

V: TRBV4-1
D: TRBD1
J: TRBJ2-2
size: -
CDR3: CASSQDPGTGSGELFF
DNA: TGCGCCAGCAGCCAAGACCCCGGGACAGGATCCGGGGAGCTGTTTTTT

V: TRBV24-1
D: -
J: TRBJ1-5
size: -
CDR3: CATSDREIYQPQHF
DNA: TGTGCCACCAGTGACAGGGAAATCTATCAGCCCCAGCATTTT

V: TRBV6-5
D: -
J: TRBJ2-3
size: -
CDR3: CASSSSGNTQYF
DNA: TGTGCCAGCAGCAGTTCAGGGAATACGCAGTATTTT

V: TRBV28
D: TRBD1
J: TRBJ1-4
size: once
CDR3: CASNKYRGGEKLFF
DNA: TGTGCCAGCAATAAATACAGGGGCGGGGAAAAACTGTTTTTT

V: TRBV14
D: -
J: TRBJ2-1
size: -
CDR3: CASSQPLREQFF
DNA: TGTGCCAGCAGCCAACCCCTGAGGGAGCAGTTCTTC

V: TRBV10-3
D: TRBD1
J: TRBJ1-3
size: -
CDR3: CAISESTGAGVGNTIYF
DNA: TGTGCCATCAGTGAGTCAACAGGGGCCGGGGTTGGAAACACCATATATTTT

V: TRBV21-1
D: -
J: TRBJ1-1
size: -
CDR3: CASSRDRGLNTEAFF
DNA: TGTGCCAGCAGCCGGGACAGGGGACTAAACACTGAAGCTTTCTTT

V: TRBV5-6
D: TRBD1
J: TRBJ1-4
size: -
CDR3: CASSWGQGIEKLFF
DNA: TGTGCCAGCAGCTGGGGACAGGGGATTGAAAAACTGTTTTTT

V: TRBV7-2
D: -
J: TRBJ2-7
size: -
CDR3: CASSPNYSSYEQYF
DNA: TGTGCCAGCAGCCCCAATTACAGCTCCTACGAGCAGTACTTC

V: TRBV2
D: TRBD1
J: TRBJ2-7
size: few
CDR3: CASSVDRAQAYEQYF
DNA: TGTGCCAGCAGCGTAGACAGGGCGCAAGCCTACGAGCAGTACTTC

V: TRBV28
D: TRBD1
J: TRBJ1-3
size: -
CDR3: CASSFSGTARSSGNTIYF
DNA: TGTGCCAGCAGTTTTAGTGGGACAGCCAGGAGCTCTGGAAACACCATATATTTT

V: TRBV14
D: -
J: TRBJ2-1
size: once
CDR3: CASSQWGRGNEQFF
DNA: TGTGCCAGCAGCCAATGGGGTAGGGGTAATGAGCAGTTCTTC

V: TRBV5-1
D: -
J: TRBJ2-3
size: -
CDR3: CASSGGRSSTDTQYF
DNA: TGCGCCAGCAGCGGGGGCCGATCTAGCACAGATACGCAGTATTTT

V: TRBV28
D: TRBD2
J: TRBJ2-5
size: -
CDR3: CASSLGGSGGQETQYF
DNA: TGTGCCAGCAGTTTAGGCGGTAGCGGGGGACAAGAGACCCAGTACTTC

V: TRBV2
D: TRBD2
J: TRBJ2-1
size: -
CDR3: CASSEGRGVPYNEQFF
DNA: TGTGCCAGCAGTGAAGGGCGGGGGGTTCCCTACAATGAGCAGTTCTTC

V: TRBV15
D: -
J: TRBJ2-5
size: -
CDR3: CATSRGAVQETQYF
DNA: TGTGCCACCAGCAGAGGGGCAGTCCAAGAGACCCAGTACTTC

V: TRBV30
D: -
J: TRBJ1-3
size: -
CDR3: CAWSTGPGNTIYF
DNA: TGTGCCTGGAGCACAGGGCCCGGAAACACCATATATTTT

V: TRBV6-2/TRBV6-3
D: TRBD1
J: TRBJ2-1
size: -
CDR3: CASSYKGQGWYEQFF
DNA: TGTGCCAGCAGTTATAAGGGACAGGGGTGGTATGAGCAGTTCTTC

V: TRBV27
D: -
J: TRBJ1-4
size: few
CDR3: CASSSTGEKLFF
DNA: TGTGCCAGCAGTTCGACAGGTGAAAAACTGTTTTTT

V: TRBV6-2/TRBV6-3
D: TRBD2
J: TRBJ2-3
size: -
CDR3: CASSFSGGSTDTQYF
DNA: TGTGCCAGCAGTTTTAGCGGGGGGAGCACAGATACGCAGTATTTT

V: TRBV5-1
D: TRBD1
J: TRBJ1-4
size: -
CDR3: CASSRGTGNEKLFF
DNA: TGCGCCAGCAGCCGCGGGACAGGGAATGAAAAACTGTTTTTT

V: TRBV5-5
D: TRBD1
J: TRBJ1-5
size: -
CDR3: CASARQGVGQPQHF
DNA: TGTGCCAGCGCCCGACAGGGGGTTGGTCAGCCCCAGCATTTT

V: TRBV5-4
D: -
J: TRBJ1-1
size: -
CDR3: CASSPGEGMNTEAFF
DNA: TGTGCCAGCAGCCCGGGGGAGGGCATGAACACTGAAGCTTTCTTT

V: TRBV13
D: -
J: TRBJ1-1
size: -
CDR3: CASSPSRGNTEAFF
DNA: TGTGCCAGCAGCCCAAGCCGTGGGAACACTGAAGCTTTCTTT

V: TRBV11-2
D: -
J: TRBJ1-1
size: -
CDR3: CASSPTPGTNTEAFF
DNA: TGTGCCAGCAGCCCGACCCCCGGGACAAACACTGAAGCTTTCTTT

V: TRBV28
D: -
J: TRBJ1-2
size: -
CDR3: CASRGSYSNYGYTF
DNA: TGTGCCAGCAGGGGCAGCTACTCTAACTATGGCTACACCTTC

V: TRBV4-1
D: TRBD2
J: TRBJ2-2
size: -
CDR3: CASSQAPSGDRTGELFF
DNA: TGCGCCAGCAGCCAAGCGCCTAGCGGGGACCGCACCGGGGAGCTGTTTTTT

V: TRBV5-1
D: -
J: TRBJ2-5
size: -
CDR3: CASSLDPGTQTQYF
DNA: TGCGCCAGCAGCTTGGATCCAGGTACCCAGACCCAGTACTTC

V: TRBV18
D: -
J: TRBJ2-5
size: -
CDR3: CASSPLATQETQYF
DNA: TGTGCCAGCTCACCATTGGCAACCCAAGAGACCCAGTACTTC